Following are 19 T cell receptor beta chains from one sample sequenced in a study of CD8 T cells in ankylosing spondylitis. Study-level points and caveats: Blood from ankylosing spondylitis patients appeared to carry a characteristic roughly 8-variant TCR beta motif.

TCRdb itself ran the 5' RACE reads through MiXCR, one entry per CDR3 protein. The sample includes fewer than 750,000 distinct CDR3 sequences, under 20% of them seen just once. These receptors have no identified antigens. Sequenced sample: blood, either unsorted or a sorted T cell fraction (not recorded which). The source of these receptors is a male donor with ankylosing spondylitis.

In DNA form, the CDR3 reads TGCAGCGTACGGGGTGGACAGGGGGACTACGAGCAGTACTTC. Residues: CSVRGGQGDYEQYF. The V and J genes are TRBV29-1 and TRBJ2-7, with 10 bases aligning to TRBD1. V shed 6 bases and J 3 bases; nucleotides not matched to a gene: 8. CDR3 length: 14 residues. The germline gives CDR1 SQVTM, CDR2 ANQGSEA.

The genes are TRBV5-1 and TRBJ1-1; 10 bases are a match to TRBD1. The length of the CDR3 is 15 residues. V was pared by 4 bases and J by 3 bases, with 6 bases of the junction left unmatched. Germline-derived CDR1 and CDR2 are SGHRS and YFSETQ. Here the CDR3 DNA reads TGCGCCAGCAGCCGACAGGACAGGGGGTACACTGAAGCTTTCTTT. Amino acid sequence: CASSRQDRGYTEAFF.

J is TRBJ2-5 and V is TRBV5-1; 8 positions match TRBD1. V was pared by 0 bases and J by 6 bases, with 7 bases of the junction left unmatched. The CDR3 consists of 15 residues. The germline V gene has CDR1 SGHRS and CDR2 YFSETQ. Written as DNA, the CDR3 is TGCGCCAGCAGCTTGGAGGCAGGGGGCTTGCAGACCCAGTACTTC. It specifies CASSLEAGGLQTQYF.

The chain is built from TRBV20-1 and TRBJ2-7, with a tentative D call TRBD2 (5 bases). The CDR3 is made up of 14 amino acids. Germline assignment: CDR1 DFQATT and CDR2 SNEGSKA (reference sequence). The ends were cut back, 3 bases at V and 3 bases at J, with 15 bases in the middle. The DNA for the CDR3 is TGCAGTGCTAGTAACGACGGTAGCGTCTACGAGCAGTACTTC. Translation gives CSASNDGSVYEQYF.

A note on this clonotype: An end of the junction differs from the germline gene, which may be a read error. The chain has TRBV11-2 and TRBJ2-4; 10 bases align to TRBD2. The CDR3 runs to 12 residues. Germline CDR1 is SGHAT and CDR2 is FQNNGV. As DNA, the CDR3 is TGTGCCAGCAGCTCGGGACTAGCGCCGCGAGCATTC. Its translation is CASSSGLAPRAF.

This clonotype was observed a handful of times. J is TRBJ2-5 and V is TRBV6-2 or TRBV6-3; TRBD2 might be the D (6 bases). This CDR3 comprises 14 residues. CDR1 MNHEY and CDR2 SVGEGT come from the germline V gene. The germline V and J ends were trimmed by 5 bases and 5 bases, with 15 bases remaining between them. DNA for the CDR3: TGTGCCAGCAGTACCAATCTGGGGAGGGAGACCCAGTACTTC. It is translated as CASSTNLGRETQYF.

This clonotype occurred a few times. The CDR3 region has the DNA TGCAGTGCTAGAGAGGGAGGGTCCGGTTCACCCCTCCACTTT. Encoded protein: CSAREGGSGSPLHF. The V gene is TRBV20-1, the J gene TRBJ1-6; unclear D gene. Germline V gene sequence: CDR1 DFQATT, CDR2 SNEGSKA (reference sequence). The CDR3 has 14 residues. The V end was cut by 0 bases, the J end by 9 bases, with 12 bases between.

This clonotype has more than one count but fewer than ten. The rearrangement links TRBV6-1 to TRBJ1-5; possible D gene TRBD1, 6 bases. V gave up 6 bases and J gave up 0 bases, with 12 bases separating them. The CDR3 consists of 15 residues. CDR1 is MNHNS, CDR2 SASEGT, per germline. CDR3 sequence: CASRLRTVSNQPQHF. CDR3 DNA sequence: TGTGCCAGCAGACTACGGACAGTTAGCAATCAGCCCCAGCATTTT.

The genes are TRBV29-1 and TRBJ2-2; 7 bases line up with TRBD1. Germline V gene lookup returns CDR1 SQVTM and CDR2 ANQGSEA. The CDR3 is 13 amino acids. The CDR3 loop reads CSGKTTGSGELFF. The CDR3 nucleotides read TGCAGTGGCAAAACGACAGGGTCCGGGGAGCTGTTTTTT.

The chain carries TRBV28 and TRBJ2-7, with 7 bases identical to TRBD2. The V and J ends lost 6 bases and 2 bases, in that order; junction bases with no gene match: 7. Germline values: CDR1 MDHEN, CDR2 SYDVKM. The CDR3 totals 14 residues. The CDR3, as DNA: TGTGCCAGCAGCCCTATGGGAGGGACCTACGAGCAGTACTTC. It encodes CASSPMGGTYEQYF.

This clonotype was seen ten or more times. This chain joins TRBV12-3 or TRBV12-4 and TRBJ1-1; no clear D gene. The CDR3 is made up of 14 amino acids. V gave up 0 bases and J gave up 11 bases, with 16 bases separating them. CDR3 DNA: TGTGCCAGCAGTTTAGCGGGTCCCCGGGTTACGGCTTTCTTT. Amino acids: CASSLAGPRVTAFF.

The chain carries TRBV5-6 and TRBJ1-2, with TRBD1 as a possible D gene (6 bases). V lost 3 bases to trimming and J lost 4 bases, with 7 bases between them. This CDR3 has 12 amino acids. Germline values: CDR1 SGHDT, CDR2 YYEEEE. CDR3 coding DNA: TGTGCCAGCAGCTCACAGGGCTATGGCTACACCTTC. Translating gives CASSSQGYGYTF.

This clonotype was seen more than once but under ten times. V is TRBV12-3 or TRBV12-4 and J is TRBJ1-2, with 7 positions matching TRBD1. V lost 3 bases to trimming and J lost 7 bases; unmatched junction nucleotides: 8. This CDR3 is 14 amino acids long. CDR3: CASSFLGQSAGYTF. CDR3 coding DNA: TGTGCCAGCAGTTTCCTGGGACAGTCGGCTGGCTACACCTTC.

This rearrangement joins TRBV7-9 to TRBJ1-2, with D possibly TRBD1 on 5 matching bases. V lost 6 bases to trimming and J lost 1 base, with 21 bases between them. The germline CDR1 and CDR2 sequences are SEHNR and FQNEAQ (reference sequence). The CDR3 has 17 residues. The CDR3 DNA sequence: TGTGCCAGCAGATCCAAACCTCAGGGACCCCTTAACTATGGCTACACCTTC. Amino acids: CASRSKPQGPLNYGYTF.

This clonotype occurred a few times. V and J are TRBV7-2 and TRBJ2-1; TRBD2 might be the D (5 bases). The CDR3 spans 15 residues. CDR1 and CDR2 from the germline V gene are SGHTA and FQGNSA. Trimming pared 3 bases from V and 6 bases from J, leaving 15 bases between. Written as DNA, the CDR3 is TGTGCCAGCAGCTTGGGTCCTGTCGGAGGCAATGAGCAGTTCTTC. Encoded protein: CASSLGPVGGNEQFF.

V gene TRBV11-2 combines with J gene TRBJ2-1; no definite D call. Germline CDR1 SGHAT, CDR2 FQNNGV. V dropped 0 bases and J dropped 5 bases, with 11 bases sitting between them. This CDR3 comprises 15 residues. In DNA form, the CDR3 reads TGTGCCAGCAGCTTAGAGGGCGGTCAAAACAATGAGCAGTTCTTC. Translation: CASSLEGGQNNEQFF.

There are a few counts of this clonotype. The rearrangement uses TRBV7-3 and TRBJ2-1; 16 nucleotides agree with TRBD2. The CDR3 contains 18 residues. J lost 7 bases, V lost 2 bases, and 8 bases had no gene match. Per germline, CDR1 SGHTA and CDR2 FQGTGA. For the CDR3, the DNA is TGTGCCAGCAGCTTAGGTGGGACTAGCGGGAGGGGAAAAAATGAGCAGTTCTTC. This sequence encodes CASSLGGTSGRGKNEQFF.

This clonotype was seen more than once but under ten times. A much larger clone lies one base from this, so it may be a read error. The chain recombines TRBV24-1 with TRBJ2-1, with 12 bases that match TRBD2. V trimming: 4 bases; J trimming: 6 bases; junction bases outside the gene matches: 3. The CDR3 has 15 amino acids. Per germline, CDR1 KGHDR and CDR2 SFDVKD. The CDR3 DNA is TGTGCCACCAGTGACTCTAGCGGGGGGGCCAATGAGCAGTTCTTC. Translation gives CATSDSSGGANEQFF.

The CDR3 here is CASSQRGAVNEQFF. As DNA, the CDR3 is TGTGCCAGCAGCCAGCGGGGGGCCGTCAATGAGCAGTTCTTC. The chain links TRBV28 to TRBJ2-1; the match to TRBD2 covers 9 bases. V trimming: 6 bases; J trimming: 6 bases; junction bases outside the gene matches: 6. In germline, CDR1 is MDHEN, CDR2 SYDVKM. There are 14 residues in the CDR3.